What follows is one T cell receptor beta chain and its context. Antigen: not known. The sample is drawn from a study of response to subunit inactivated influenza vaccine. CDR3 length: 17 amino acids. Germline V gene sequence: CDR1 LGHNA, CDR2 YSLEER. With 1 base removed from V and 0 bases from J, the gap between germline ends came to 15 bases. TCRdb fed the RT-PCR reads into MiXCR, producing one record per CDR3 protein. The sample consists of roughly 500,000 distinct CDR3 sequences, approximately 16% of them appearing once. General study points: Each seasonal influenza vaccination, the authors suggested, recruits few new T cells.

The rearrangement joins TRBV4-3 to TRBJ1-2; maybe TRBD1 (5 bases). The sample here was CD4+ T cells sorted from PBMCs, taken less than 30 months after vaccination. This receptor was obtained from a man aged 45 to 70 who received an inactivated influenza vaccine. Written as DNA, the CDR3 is TGCGCCAGCAGCCAAGGGGTAGGGGTCTACGCTAACTATGGCTACACCTTC. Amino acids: CASSQGVGVYANYGYTF.